The following is a T cell receptor (beta chain) sequence with its context. The antigen is not known. The sample belongs to a study of PD-1 blockade in classical Hodgkin lymphoma. Overall study context: Patients were infused with nivolumab 3 mg/kg every 2 weeks. Whole-study findings and limits: Although disease activity or prior therapy may be involved, causes of the repertoire differences remain undefined. Baseline diversity resembling that of newly diagnosed patients was seen in complete responders. Significant TCR diversity gains by C4D1 occurred in CD4+ but not CD8+ cells.

Exposure to brentuximab vedotin varied, and each patient had relapsed following autologous stem cell transplantation. Only in-frame clones appear in the TCRdb table, and some are missing; sequencing was by immunoSEQ multiplex PCR. The table includes 13,000 to 15,000 clones, about 83% detected once. The germline V and J ends were trimmed by 5 bases and 2 bases, with 16 bases remaining between them. Germline V gives CDR1 SGHTA, CDR2 FQGNSA. This CDR3 has 15 amino acids. This sequence joins TRBV7-2 and TRBJ2-7, with D tentatively TRBD2 (6 bases). This TCR came from a human donor with classical Hodgkin lymphoma. The source was peripheral blood mononuclear cells (PBMCs), collected at baseline. CDR3 DNA: TGTGCCAGCAGCCTGGCGGGACGGAATACCTACGAGCAGTACTTC. Translation gives CASSLAGRNTYEQYF. Combining the CDR3 with reference TRBV7-2 and TRBJ2-7 gives the whole variable domain GAGVSQSPSNKVTEKGKDVELRCDPISGHTALYWYRQSLGQGLEFLIYFQGNSAPDKSGLPSDRFSAERTGGSVSTLTIQRTQQEDSAVYLCASSLAGRNTYEQYFGPGTRLTVT.